This TCR beta chain was obtained from a study of blood T cell repertoires in COVID-19. The overall study: Acute and convalescent COVID-19 samples came from the United States, Italy and Spain. Sources were T cells, B-cell-depleted T cells, or PBMCs; the material itself was cDNA or gDNA.

In the source study's methods: Reference gene primer amplification gave nucleated cell count estimates. Clones were sequenced by immunoSEQ multiplex PCR, and TCRdb holds only the in-frame ones, with some missing. V, J and clone size were drawn from that table, and D and trimming were deduced from the DNA. The sample yields some 410,000 clones, roughly 90% seen once. The study drew participants aged about 18 to 95 years from some 23 US areas. CDR3 length: 14 residues. Trimming removed 0 bases from V and 4 bases from J, with 9 bases in between. CDR1 and CDR2 (germline): SGHTA, FQGNSA. Material: PBMCs or T cells enriched from blood (not recorded which). The gene calls are TRBV7-2 and TRBJ1-1; D not certain. The TCR sequence derives from a woman under 40 with acute COVID-19. The CDR3 here is CASSLAWQSTEAFF. In DNA form, the CDR3 reads TGTGCCAGCAGCTTAGCGTGGCAAAGCACTGAAGCTTTCTTT. The entire variable domain, with the rest obtained from reference TRBV7-2 and TRBJ1-1, is as follows: GAGVSQSPSNKVTEKGKDVELRCDPISGHTALYWYRQSLGQGLEFLIYFQGNSAPDKSGLPSDRFSAERTGGSVSTLTIQRTQQEDSAVYLCASSLAWQSTEAFFGQGTRLTVV.